A single sample gave rise to the 10 T cell receptor beta chains below, sequenced in a study of cytomegalovirus exposure and HLA in healthy donors. Primers included in the PCR were 60 Vbeta and 13 Jbeta primers. The protocol was immunoSEQ multiplex PCR, while the TCRdb copy is restricted to in-frame clones and leaves out a portion. The sample carries 95,000 to 100,000 clones, roughly 76% recorded once. Specimen: PBMCs. These receptors were collected from a middle-aged man in good health and CMV-seronegative.

The chain uses TRBV7-9 and TRBJ1-2; TRBD1 aligns across 10 bases. The CDR3 contains 14 residues. V was clipped by 5 bases and J by 7 bases; unmatched bases: 7. Germline V CDR1 and CDR2: SEHNR, FQNEAQ (reference sequence). The CDR3 DNA is TGTGCCAGCAGCCGGGGGACAGGGGATGCTGGCTACACCTTC. Translated: CASSRGTGDAGYTF.

This clone has just one count. The chain has TRBV29-1 and TRBJ2-7; 9 bases align to TRBD1. Germline V gene lookup returns CDR1 SQVTM and CDR2 ANQGSEA. The CDR3 totals 13 residues. J gave up 5 bases and V 5 bases, and 7 bases lay outside the gene matches. This CDR3 reads CSVRTGEKNEQYV. CDR3 DNA: TGCAGCGTTAGGACAGGGGAGAAAAACGAGCAGTACGTC.

In its sample, this clone was seen a few times. This sequence joins TRBV25-1 and TRBJ2-3, with D maybe TRBD1 (6 bases). The germline V gene has CDR1 MGHDK and CDR2 SYGVNS. The CDR3 is made up of 14 amino acids. Trimming stripped 3 bases from V and 2 bases from J, with 9 bases between. The CDR3 nucleotides read TGTGCCAGCAGTGACCGACAGGTCACAGATACGCAGTATTTT. It specifies CASSDRQVTDTQYF.

The chain carries TRBV7-9 and TRBJ1-1; TRBD1 is a possible D gene (5 bases). V lost 8 bases and J lost 4, with 11 bases in between. This CDR3 region has 12 residues. Germline loops: CDR1 SEHNR, CDR2 FQNEAQ (reference sequence). The CDR3 nucleotides read TGTGCCAGCGGGAGGGGAGGCACTGAAGCTTTCTTT. This translates into CASGRGGTEAFF.

The chain combines TRBV30 with TRBJ2-1; no firm D call. The CDR3 consists of 12 residues. The V end lost 1 base, the J end lost 8 bases, and 9 bases lay between the germline ends. Germline CDR1 is GTSNPN and CDR2 is SVGIG (reference sequence). CDR3 in amino acids: CAWSASDYEQFF. The CDR3 coding sequence is TGTGCCTGGAGTGCAAGCGACTATGAGCAGTTCTTC.

This clone was seen once. One end of the junction varies from germline; a read error may be responsible. The chain is built from TRBV7-9 and TRBJ2-5, with D perhaps matching TRBD1 (6 bases). Germline CDR1 and CDR2: SEHNR and FQNEAQ (reference sequence). CDR3 length equals 16 residues. DNA for the CDR3: TGTTCCAGCAGCTTACGCCAGGGGACCCCACAAGAGACCCAGTACTTC. It specifies CSSSLRQGTPQETQYF.

The chain combines TRBV19 with TRBJ2-3; D might be TRBD2 (6 bases). Germline values: CDR1 LNHDA, CDR2 SQIVND (reference sequence). The V and J ends lost 5 bases and 6 bases respectively, with 15 bases between them. The CDR3 length is 14 residues. The CDR3 bases are TGTGCCAGTAGTCCCGGAGGGCGGTGGGATACGCAGTATTTT. Its translation is CASSPGGRWDTQYF.

The chain has TRBV13 and TRBJ2-6; D is possibly TRBD1 (5 bases). The ends were cut back, 1 base at V and 1 base at J, with 5 bases in the middle. The CDR3 totals 15 residues. Germline V gene sequence: CDR1 PRHDT, CDR2 FYEKMQ (reference sequence). This chain's CDR3 is CASSLAGSGANVLTF. The DNA of the CDR3 is TGTGCCAGCAGCTTAGCAGGGTCTGGGGCCAACGTCCTGACTTTC.

The chain carries TRBV19 and TRBJ2-4, with 8 nucleotides matching TRBD2. The germline V gene encodes CDR1 LNHDA and CDR2 SQIVND (reference sequence). V shed 5 bases, J shed 8 bases, and the junction held 8 bases outside the gene matches. The CDR3 contains 14 residues. The CDR3 spells CASSESGTRDIQYF. CDR3 in DNA: TGTGCCAGTAGTGAGTCCGGGACTAGGGACATTCAGTACTTC.

This clone occurred once. Other DNA sequences of this sample code for an identical CDR3. This chain joins TRBV29-1 and TRBJ2-2, with 11 positions matching TRBD2. In germline, CDR1 is SQVTM, CDR2 ANQGSEA. The CDR3 extends over 14 amino acids. V lost 7 bases, J lost 6 bases, and 7 bases stayed unmatched. The chain's CDR3 is CSARLAGRSGELFF. CDR3 coding DNA: TGCAGCGCTCGACTAGCGGGGAGGTCCGGGGAGCTGTTTTTT.